This is a list of T cell receptor beta chains from one sample in a study of shared clonotypes between healthy human individuals. TCRdb keeps only in-frame clones here, not all; method: immunoSEQ multiplex PCR. The table records hundreds of thousands of clones, around 96% of them present only once. The sequenced sample was naive CD8+ T cells sorted from blood. Receptors originate from a woman in her 30s in good health. Each CDR3 is given with its conserved first and last residue. The D gene is left open where the match is weak. Clone size is shown for a subset of rows, as once, few, many or a class of expanded clone.

cdr3_length d_call clone_size j_call v_call cdr3_aa cdr3_nt
16 TRBD1 - TRBJ1-1 TRBV9 CASSSRDRGPDTEAFF TGTGCCAGCAGCTCCCGGGACAGGGGGCCAGACACTGAAGCTTTCTTT
16 TRBD2 - TRBJ2-1 TRBV27 CASTGLAEHSYNEQFF TGTGCCAGCACCGGACTAGCGGAGCATTCCTACAATGAGCAGTTCTTC
14 - - TRBJ2-7 TRBV9 CASSVGGAYHEQYF TGTGCCAGCAGCGTAGGGGGGGCGTACCACGAGCAGTACTTC
13 - - TRBJ2-7 TRBV5-8 CASSLRSGYEQYF TGTGCCAGCAGCTTGCGGTCGGGGTACGAGCAGTACTTC
15 - - TRBJ2-1 TRBV11-2 CASSFTYAGYNEQFF TGTGCCAGCAGCTTCACCTATGCCGGTTACAATGAGCAGTTCTTC
16 - - TRBJ1-3 TRBV2 CASKGGDFLSGNTIYF TGTGCCAGCAAGGGAGGGGACTTCCTCTCTGGAAACACCATATATTTT
12 - - TRBJ2-1 TRBV30 CAWGTLYNEQFF TGTGCCTGGGGGACCCTGTACAATGAGCAGTTCTTC
14 - - TRBJ2-3 TRBV28 CASSLRRAVDTQYF TGTGCCAGCAGTTTGCGGAGGGCGGTAGATACGCAGTATTTT
14 - - TRBJ1-3 TRBV28 CASRVSGAGNTIYF TGTGCCAGCAGGGTGTCGGGGGCGGGAAACACCATATATTTT
13 - - TRBJ1-5 TRBV7-9 CASSLDGNQPQHF TGTGCCAGCAGCTTGGACGGCAATCAGCCCCAGCATTTT
15 TRBD1 - TRBJ1-2 TRBV4-1 CASSPRTGESVGYTF TGCGCCAGCAGCCCCCGGACAGGGGAGTCAGTCGGCTACACCTTC
16 - once TRBJ2-7 TRBV27 CASSLVTARANYEQYF TGTGCCAGCAGTTTAGTAACAGCGCGAGCCAACTACGAGCAGTACTTC
14 - - TRBJ2-7 TRBV4-1 CASSLRFTSYEQYF TGCGCCAGCAGCCTCCGGTTCACCTCCTACGAGCAGTACTTC
14 TRBD2 - TRBJ2-7 TRBV2 CASRPMGGAYEQYF TGTGCCAGCAGGCCAATGGGGGGGGCCTACGAGCAGTACTTC
16 - - TRBJ2-3 TRBV14 CASSQTAETPTDTQYF TGTGCCAGCAGCCAAACAGCGGAGACCCCCACAGATACGCAGTATTTT
16 - - TRBJ2-1 TRBV19 CASSIVGGVVYNEQFF TGTGCCAGTAGTATAGTGGGGGGAGTAGTCTACAATGAGCAGTTCTTC